The 15 T cell receptor beta chains in this list originate from one sample, sequenced in a study of vaccination effects on CD4 cells after COVID-19. Clones were read by immunoSEQ multiplex PCR, and TCRdb kept only the in-frame ones, dropping some. The sample lists tens of thousands of clones, around 73% seen once, with around 25% in the top ten. These receptors have no known antigen. Antigen-specific CD4+ T cells were first expanded with viral peptide pools by the ViraFEST assay and only then sequenced. Once cultured for 10 days, the cells underwent separation to obtain CD4+ T cells. Nucleocapsid antibodies were negative in the vaccine recipients, who had never had SARS-CoV-2 infection. Specimen: CD4+ T cells from PBMCs cultured with HCoV-OC43 spike peptides, collected before COVID-19 vaccination. Subset specified: HCoV-OC43 spike overlapping peptide pool stimulation. Every receptor here comes from a human donor who received a COVID-19 vaccine.

This chain links TRBV7-2 with TRBJ2-2; maybe TRBD1 (5 bases). CDR1 is SGHTA and CDR2 is FQGNSA in the germline V gene. The germline V and J ends were trimmed by 8 bases and 5 bases, with 9 bases remaining between them. The CDR3 contains 12 residues. The CDR3 nucleotides read TGTGCCAGCTGCAGGGAAACCGGGGAGCTGTTTTTT. Its protein is CASCRETGELFF.

J is TRBJ1-6 and V is TRBV12-5; 7 bases match TRBD1. Germline CDR1 and CDR2: LGHNT and FRNRAP. The V segment lost 3 bases and the J segment 10 bases; nucleotides outside the gene matches: 6. This CDR3 spans 14 amino acids. The CDR3 region is CASGLNTGVSPLHF. The CDR3 region has the DNA TGTGCTAGTGGTTTAAACACAGGGGTCTCACCCCTCCACTTT.

The chain has TRBV6-5 and TRBJ2-3; 8 bases align to TRBD2. V was pared by 3 bases and J by 4 bases, with 6 bases of the junction left unmatched. The CDR3 runs to 15 residues. CDR1 and CDR2 from the germline V gene are MNHEY and SVGAGI. The CDR3 nucleotides are TGTGCCAGCAGTTATAGCGGGAATAGAGCAGATACGCAGTATTTT. Its protein product is CASSYSGNRADTQYF.

The chain couples TRBV7-2 to TRBJ1-3; D not certain. V was clipped by 5 bases and J by 4 bases, with 21 bases between them. CDR3 length: 17 amino acids. Germline CDR1 is SGHTA and CDR2 is FQGNSA. The CDR3, as DNA: TGTGCCAGCAGCCGTGGGAGGAGAGGAAAAGGAGGAAACACCATATATTTT. It encodes CASSRGRRGKGGNTIYF.

The rearrangement uses TRBV5-6 and TRBJ1-1; D ambiguous. The V and J ends lost 7 bases and 2 bases respectively, with 12 bases between them. This CDR3 is 13 amino acids long. Germline lookup yields CDR1 SGHDT and CDR2 YYEEEE. DNA of the CDR3: TGTGCCAGCTCGGGATATACTAACACTGAAGCTTTCTTT. Translating gives CASSGYTNTEAFF.

This clone has more than one count but fewer than ten. The rearrangement links TRBV10-3 to TRBJ2-7; 13 bases fit TRBD2. The ends lost 7 bases at V and 6 bases at J; junction bases unmatched: 6. Germline CDR1 and CDR2: ENHRY and SYGVKD. This CDR3 has 14 residues. CDR3 sequence (DNA): TGTGCCATCAAAGGACTAGCGGGAGCTGGCGAGCAGTACTTC. Its protein is CAIKGLAGAGEQYF.

The chain employs TRBV10-3 and TRBJ2-7; D not resolved. This CDR3 has 13 amino acids. Between the trimmed V and J ends, which lost 3 bases and 3 bases, there was a span of 9 bases. CDR1 is ENHRY and CDR2 is SYGVKD in the germline V gene. CDR3 sequence reads: CAISDFKIYEQYF. Written as DNA, the CDR3 is TGTGCCATCAGTGACTTTAAGATCTACGAGCAGTACTTC.

The chain recombines TRBV11-2 with TRBJ1-1; TRBD1 matches 9 bases. Germline CDR1 SGHAT, CDR2 FQNNGV. There are 13 residues in the CDR3. The V gene end was trimmed by 5 bases and the J gene end by 5 bases; junction bases not matched to a gene: 3. CDR3 coding DNA: TGTGCCAGCAGCAGACAGGGGGGGACTGAAGCTTTCTTT. Amino acids: CASSRQGGTEAFF.

V is TRBV6-1 and J is TRBJ1-2; no clear D gene. CDR3 length: 13 amino acids. Germline CDR1 and CDR2: MNHNS and SASEGT. V was shortened by 2 bases and J by 1 base, with 5 bases between the two germline ends. As DNA, the CDR3 is TGTGCCAGCAGTGAAAACAGTAACTATGGCTACACCTTC. It is translated as CASSENSNYGYTF.

CDR3 in amino acids: CASRNVVYTF. In nucleotides, the CDR3 is TGTGCCAGCAGGAACGTCGTCTACACCTTC. The chain is built from TRBV6-5 and TRBJ1-2; D remains unclear. The CDR3 runs to 10 residues. Germline loops: CDR1 MNHEY, CDR2 SVGAGI. Trimming took off 6 bases at V and 10 bases at J, with 9 bases between the two ends.

This chain uses TRBV7-2 with TRBJ1-4; unclear D gene. The CDR3 is 13 residues long. V gave up 5 bases and J gave up 0 bases, with 4 bases separating them. From germline, CDR1 is SGHTA and CDR2 FQGNSA. CDR3: CASSPPTNEKLFF. DNA for the CDR3: TGTGCCAGCAGCCCCCCAACTAATGAAAAACTGTTTTTT. Full variable domain (rest looked up from reference TRBV7-2 and TRBJ1-4): GAGVSQSPSNKVTEKGKDVELRCDPISGHTALYWYRQSLGQGLEFLIYFQGNSAPDKSGLPSDRFSAERTGGSVSTLTIQRTQQEDSAVYLCASSPPTNEKLFFGSGTQLSVL.

V usage is TRBV30 and J usage is TRBJ1-1, with D possibly being TRBD1 (6 bases). V lost 3 bases, J lost 6 bases, and 11 bases lay in between. The V gene's germline CDR1 is GTSNPN and CDR2 SVGIG (reference sequence). The CDR3 length is 12 residues. The CDR3 protein is CAWRTGYAEAFF. The CDR3 bases are TGTGCCTGGAGGACAGGTTACGCTGAAGCTTTCTTT. Together with reference TRBV30 and TRBJ1-1, the CDR3 gives the full variable domain: SQTIHQWPATLVQPVGSPLSLECTVEGTSNPNLYWYRQAAGRGLQLLFYSVGIGQISSEVPQNLSASRPQDRQFILSSKKLLLSDSGFYLCAWRTGYAEAFFGQGTRLTVV.

This clone has a handful of counts. The chain links TRBV28 to TRBJ2-2; TRBD2 aligns across 9 bases. V trimming: 2 bases; J trimming: 4 bases; junction bases outside the gene matches: 11. This CDR3 has 18 amino acids. Germline CDR1 is MDHEN and CDR2 is SYDVKM. The CDR3: CASSLRRGLAGFTGELFF. The CDR3 DNA sequence: TGTGCCAGCAGTTTACGGAGAGGGCTAGCGGGATTCACCGGGGAGCTGTTTTTT.

This sequence joins TRBV7-8 and TRBJ1-5; D remains unclear. The V end lost 5 bases, the J end lost 3 bases, and 11 bases lay between the germline ends. This CDR3 region has 14 residues. CDR1 is SGHVS and CDR2 is FQNEAQ in the germline V gene. The DNA of the CDR3 is TGTGCCAGCAGCCCCCGATCCATCAATCAGCCCCAGCATTTT. Translating gives CASSPRSINQPQHF.

In nucleotides, the CDR3 is TGTGCCAGCAGCCCTCGGGGCTTTTTCGGGGGTGCCGGGGAGCTGTTTTTT. Its protein product is CASSPRGFFGGAGELFF. V gene TRBV3-1 (or the pseudogene TRBV3-2) combines with J gene TRBJ2-2, with D tentatively TRBD2 (6 bases). Germline CDR1 LGHDT, CDR2 YNNKEL (reference sequence). The CDR3 is made up of 17 amino acids. V was pared by 4 bases and J by 6 bases, with 21 bases between.